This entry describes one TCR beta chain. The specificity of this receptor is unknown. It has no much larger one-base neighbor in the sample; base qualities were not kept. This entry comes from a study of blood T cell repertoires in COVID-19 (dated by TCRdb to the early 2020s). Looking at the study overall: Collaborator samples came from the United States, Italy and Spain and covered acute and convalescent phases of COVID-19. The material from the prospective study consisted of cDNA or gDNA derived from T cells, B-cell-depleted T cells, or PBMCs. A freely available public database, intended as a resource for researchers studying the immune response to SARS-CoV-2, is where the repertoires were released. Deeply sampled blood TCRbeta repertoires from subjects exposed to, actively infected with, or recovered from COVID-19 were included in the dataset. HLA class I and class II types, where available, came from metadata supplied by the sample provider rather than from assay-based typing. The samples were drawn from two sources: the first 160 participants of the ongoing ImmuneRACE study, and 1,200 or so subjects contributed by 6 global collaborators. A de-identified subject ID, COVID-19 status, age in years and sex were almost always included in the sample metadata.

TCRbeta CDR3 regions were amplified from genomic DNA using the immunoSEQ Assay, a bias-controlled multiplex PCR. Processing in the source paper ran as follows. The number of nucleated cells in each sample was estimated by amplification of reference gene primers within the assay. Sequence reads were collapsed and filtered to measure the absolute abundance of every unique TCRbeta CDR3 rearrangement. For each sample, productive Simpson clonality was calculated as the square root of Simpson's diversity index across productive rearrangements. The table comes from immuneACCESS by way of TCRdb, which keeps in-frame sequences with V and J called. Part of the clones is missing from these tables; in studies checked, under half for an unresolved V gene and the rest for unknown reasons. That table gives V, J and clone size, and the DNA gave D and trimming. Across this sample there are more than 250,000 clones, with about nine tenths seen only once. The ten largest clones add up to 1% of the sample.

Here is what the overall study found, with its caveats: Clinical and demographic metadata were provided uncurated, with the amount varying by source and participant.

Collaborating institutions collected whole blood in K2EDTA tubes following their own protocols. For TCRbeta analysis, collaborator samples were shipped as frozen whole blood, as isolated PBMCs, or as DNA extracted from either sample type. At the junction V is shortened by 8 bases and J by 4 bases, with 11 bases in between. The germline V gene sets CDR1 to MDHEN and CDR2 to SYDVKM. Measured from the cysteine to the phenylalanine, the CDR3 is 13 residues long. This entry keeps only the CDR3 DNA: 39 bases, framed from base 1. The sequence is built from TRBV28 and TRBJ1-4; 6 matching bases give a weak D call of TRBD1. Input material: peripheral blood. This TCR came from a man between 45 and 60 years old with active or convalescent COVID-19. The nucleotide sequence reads TGTGCCAGCGGACAGACAAGTAATGAAAAACTGTTTTTT. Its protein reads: CASGQTSNEKLFF. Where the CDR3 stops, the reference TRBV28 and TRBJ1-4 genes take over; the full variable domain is DVKVTQSSRYLVKRTGEKVFLECVQDMDHENMFWYRQDPGLGLRLIYFSYDVKMKEKGDIPEGYSVSREKKERFSLILESASTNQTSMYLCASGQTSNEKLFFGSGTQLSVL.